These T cell receptor beta chains were read from a single sample in a study of shared clonotypes between healthy human individuals. Repertoires were generated with immunoSEQ multiplex PCR, while TCRdb's copy carries only in-frame clones and drops some. The table includes fewer than 3 million clones, about nine tenths detected once. Sequencing was performed on naive CD4+ T cells from PBMCs. These receptor sequences come from a man aged 18 to 35 in good health. Some clones in this sample may be carry-over from other donors' samples. Both conserved end residues are trimmed from each CDR3.

v_gene	j_gene	CDR3aa
TRBV7-9	TRBJ2-3	ASTYGQAGSDTQY
TRBV4-2	TRBJ1-1	ASSQRPGQNPNTEAF
TRBV15	TRBJ2-7	ATSIPGTGMDEQY
TRBV7-3	TRBJ2-7	ASSLLEGHHEQY
TRBV15	TRBJ2-7	ATSRDRPSSYEQY
TRBV2	TRBJ1-2	ASSRQGNNYGYT
TRBV2	TRBJ1-2	ASSVEGGSGYT
TRBV5-1	TRBJ2-5	ASSTGPQETQY
TRBV7-9	TRBJ2-5	ASTGTDSAQETQY
TRBV9	TRBJ2-5	ASSVDWGETQY
TRBV7-6	TRBJ1-5	ASSAGRGGLGQPQH
TRBV2	TRBJ1-5	ASNREEAGDQPQH
TRBV29-1	TRBJ2-3	SARESKDTQY
TRBV11-2	TRBJ1-5	ASSSGTGKKSNQPQH
TRBV5-1	TRBJ1-1	ASSSKYGTEAF
TRBV6-1	TRBJ1-6	ASSNQGGQSPLH
TRBV5-1	TRBJ1-4	ASSHARDTRSTNEKLF